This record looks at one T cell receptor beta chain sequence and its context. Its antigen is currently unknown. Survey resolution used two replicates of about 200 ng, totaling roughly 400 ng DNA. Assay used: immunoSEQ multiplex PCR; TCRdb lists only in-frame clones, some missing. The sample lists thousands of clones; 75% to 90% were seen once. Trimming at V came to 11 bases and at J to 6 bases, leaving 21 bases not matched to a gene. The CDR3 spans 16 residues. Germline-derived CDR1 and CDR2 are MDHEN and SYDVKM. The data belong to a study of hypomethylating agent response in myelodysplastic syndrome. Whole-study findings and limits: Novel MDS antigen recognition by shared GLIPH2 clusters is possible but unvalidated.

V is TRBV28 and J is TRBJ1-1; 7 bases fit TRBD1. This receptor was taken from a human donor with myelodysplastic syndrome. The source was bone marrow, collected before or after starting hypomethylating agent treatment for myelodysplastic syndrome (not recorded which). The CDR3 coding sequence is TGTGCCCCGGCCCGTGACAGGGCCAATACGACCCCTGAAGCTTTCTTT. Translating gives CAPARDRANTTPEAFF.